The clone carrying this TCR beta chain was observed at least ten times. Antigen unknown. The source of the sample is a study of T-cell reconstitution after alpha-beta-depleted transplantation in children. Germline lookup yields CDR1 DFQATT and CDR2 SNEGSKA (reference sequence). This CDR3 has 14 amino acids. Trimming cost V 2 bases and J 4 bases; bases outside gene matches: 3. Study observations and caveats: There were some patients whose high TCRbeta diversity at day 60 came from surviving recipient T cells and thymic progenitors.

The authors prepared the TCRbeta library with unique molecular identifiers. Each CDR3 protein gets one entry after TCRdb re-called the PCR reads with MiXCR. This sample has 700,000 to 950,000 distinct CDR3 sequences, with under 20% found just once. This clonotype was obtained from a male patient younger than 18 who had a stem cell transplant for acute lymphoblastic leukemia, so the T cells may come from the graft donor. V gene TRBV20-1 combines with J gene TRBJ2-5; 11 bases fit TRBD2. The source was PBMCs, mostly from graft donor cells, collected 360 days after TCRalphabeta/CD19-depleted stem cell transplant. In nucleotides, the CDR3 is TGCAGTGCTAGACTAGGACTAGCGGGAGAGACCCAGTACTTC. This encodes CSARLGLAGETQYF.